These T cell receptor beta chains were read from a single sample in a study of T cells in Graves' hyperthyroidism and ophthalmopathy. TCRdb itself ran the multiplex PCR reads through MiXCR, one entry per CDR3 protein. The sample lists a few hundred thousand distinct CDR3 sequences; around 13% were seen once. Sequencing was carried out using blood. The source is a woman in her forties with Graves' hyperthyroidism. The CDR3 runs from the conserved cysteine through the conserved F or W. A D gene is named only where the DNA matches it firmly. Size tells how often a clone was seen (once, few, many) or the class of an expanded clone, and some rows leave it out.

NA	TRBV20-1	many	13	TRBJ1-1	TGCAGTGCTCCGGGCCCTATGAACACTGAAGCTTTCTTT	CSAPGPMNTEAFF
TRBD1	TRBV6-1	few	14	TRBJ1-1	TGTGCCAGCGGTACGACAGGGCCGAACACTGAAGCTTTCTTT	CASGTTGPNTEAFF
NA	TRBV12-3/TRBV12-4	many	17	TRBJ2-1	TGTGCCAGCAGTCACAAACCAGGGAGCAGCTCCTACAATGAGCAGTTCTTC	CASSHKPGSSSYNEQFF
NA	TRBV18	few	15	TRBJ1-2	TGTGCCAGCTCACCACTGGACCTCTTTGGAGGGGGCTACACCTTC	CASSPLDLFGGGYTF
NA	TRBV5-1	NA	16	TRBJ2-1	TGCGCCAGCAGCGCCCGGGACTGGGGCCCATACGATGAGCAGTTCTTC	CASSARDWGPYDEQFF
TRBD1	TRBV29-1	NA	10	TRBJ2-3	TGCAACGCAGGGGGAGATACGCAGTATTTT	CNAGGDTQYF
NA	TRBV3-1	few	16	TRBJ1-5	TGTGCCAGCAGCCAAGATTCAGGAGGCAGCAATCAGCCCCAGCATTTT	CASSQDSGGSNQPQHF
NA	TRBV5-1	many	12	TRBJ1-1	TGCGCCAGCAGCTTGGAGGACGGTAAAGCTTTCTTT	CASSLEDGKAFF
TRBD1	TRBV19	many	16	TRBJ1-5	TGTGCCAGTAAGGGACAGGGCGCCAATAGCAATCAGCCCCAGCATTTT	CASKGQGANSNQPQHF
NA	TRBV29-1	NA	14	TRBJ1-2	TGCAGCGTTGAACCCCGGGACCAAAGCTATGGCTACACCTTC	CSVEPRDQSYGYTF
TRBD2	TRBV7-9	NA	15	TRBJ2-5	TGTGCCAGCAGCTTGCTGACTAGCGGAGCGGAGACCCAGTACTTC	CASSLLTSGAETQYF
TRBD2	TRBV6-1	many	15	TRBJ2-2	TGTGCCAGCAGTGATTGGATAGCGGGAGCCAGGGAGCTGTTTTTT	CASSDWIAGARELFF
TRBD2	TRBV30	many	14	TRBJ2-7	TGTGCCTGGAGTGCCGGGACTAGCGGGAGTGAGCAGTACTTC	CAWSAGTSGSEQYF
TRBD1	TRBV6-2/TRBV6-3	few	15	TRBJ2-1	TGTGCCAGCAGCGCACCGGGACAGGAAAACAATGAGCAGTTCTTC	CASSAPGQENNEQFF
NA	TRBV7-9	many	15	TRBJ1-2	TGTGCCAGCAGCCCCACTTCGGCCAGGGTAGATGGCTACACCTTC	CASSPTSARVDGYTF
NA	TRBV7-9	many	13	TRBJ2-3	TGTGCCAGCAGCTTAGCGCACACAGATACGCAGTATTTT	CASSLAHTDTQYF
TRBD2	TRBV6-1	many	15	TRBJ2-7	TGTGCCAGCAGTCGAGGGACTAGCGGGAGATACGAGCAGTACTTC	CASSRGTSGRYEQYF
NA	TRBV11-2	many	14	TRBJ2-5	TGTGCCAGCAGCTTATTGCGACTTCAAGAGACCCAGTACTTC	CASSLLRLQETQYF
NA	TRBV27	many	15	TRBJ2-1	TGTGCCAGCACCTACGGGGGAAGCTCCTACAATGAGCAGTTCTTC	CASTYGGSSYNEQFF
NA	TRBV6-1	NA	15	TRBJ1-5	TGTGCCAGCAGTCTTGGCGACACCAGCTATCAGCCCCAGCATTTT	CASSLGDTSYQPQHF
NA	TRBV3-1	many	15	TRBJ2-4	TGTGCCAGCAGCCAAGGAGTGGGGGCATCGGGCATTCAGTACTTC	CASSQGVGASGIQYF
NA	TRBV30	NA	16	TRBJ1-5	TGTGCCTGGAGTGTACCCTGGGACGGGAGCAATCAGCCCCAGCATTTT	CAWSVPWDGSNQPQHF
NA	TRBV30	many	12	TRBJ1-2	TGTGCCTGGAGTACCGGCCCCTATGGCTACACCTTC	CAWSTGPYGYTF
NA	TRBV27	many	14	TRBJ2-1	TGTGCCAGCAGGAACGAGAGCTCCTACAATGAGCAGTTCTTC	CASRNESSYNEQFF
NA	TRBV27	many	15	TRBJ2-5	TGTGCCAGCAGTTTTTTCGCAGGGAAGAAAGAGACCCAGTACTTC	CASSFFAGKKETQYF
NA	TRBV4-1	few	14	TRBJ1-5	TGCGCCAGCAGCCAAGATTCGAGGAATCAGCCCCAGCATTTT	CASSQDSRNQPQHF
NA	TRBV4-1	NA	15	TRBJ1-4	TGCGCCAGCAGCCAACACAGCGGACGGGGTGAAAAACTGTTTTTT	CASSQHSGRGEKLFF
TRBD1	TRBV20-1	many	15	TRBJ2-7	TGCAGTGCTAGAGATCGGACAGGGACCACCTACGAGCAGTACTTC	CSARDRTGTTYEQYF
NA	TRBV28	many	14	TRBJ2-5	TGTGCCAGCAACCCCGCGTGGGGCGTGGAGACCCAGTACTTC	CASNPAWGVETQYF
TRBD1	TRBV20-1	few	15	TRBJ2-7	TGCAGTGCTAGAGGGGACAGACCTTCGGGCGACGAGCAGTACTTC	CSARGDRPSGDEQYF
TRBD1	TRBV24-1	many	15	TRBJ2-7	TGTGCCACCAGTAGCCGGGACAGGGGTAACGGGGAGCAGTACTTC	CATSSRDRGNGEQYF
NA	TRBV7-2	NA	17	TRBJ2-1	TGTGCCAGCAGCTCCGCGAAGACTAGGCGTATCTACAATGAGCAGTTCTTC	CASSSAKTRRIYNEQFF
TRBD2	TRBV27	NA	15	TRBJ2-1	TGTGCCAGCAGTCCATTCGCTAGCGGGAGAAATGAGCAGTTCTTC	CASSPFASGRNEQFF
NA	TRBV2	many	15	TRBJ1-1	TGTGCCAGCAGTGAACGGGGAGGGACGGGCACTGAAGCTTTCTTT	CASSERGGTGTEAFF
NA	TRBV14	NA	15	TRBJ2-1	TGTGCCAGCAGCCATTCTCAGGGGCCCTACAATGAGCAGTTCTTC	CASSHSQGPYNEQFF
TRBD2	TRBV20-1	few	16	TRBJ2-3	TGCAGTGCTAGGCCGGCGGGAGTGGGTTCGACAGATACGCAGTATTTT	CSARPAGVGSTDTQYF
TRBD1	TRBV2	NA	15	TRBJ2-5	TGTGCCAGCAATCGGGACAGGAGGTACCAAGAGACCCAGTACTTC	CASNRDRRYQETQYF
TRBD1	TRBV28	NA	16	TRBJ2-5	TGTGCCAGCAGTACCCGGACAGGGGGCCCGCGAGAGACCCAGTACTTC	CASSTRTGGPRETQYF
NA	TRBV29-1	NA	13	TRBJ1-5	TGCAGCGTTGGGGAACAGGACAATCAGCCCCAGCATTTT	CSVGEQDNQPQHF
TRBD1	TRBV19	few	15	TRBJ1-5	TGTGCCACACGGTCCCAGGGGGTAGTGAATCAGCCCCAGCATTTT	CATRSQGVVNQPQHF
TRBD1	TRBV5-1	few	14	TRBJ1-6	TGCGCCAGCAGCGTGACAGGGTTTAATTCACCCCTCCACTTT	CASSVTGFNSPLHF
NA	TRBV6-4	NA	15	TRBJ1-2	TGTGCCAGCAGTGCCACTGGGACACCTCGGGATGGCTACACCTTC	CASSATGTPRDGYTF
NA	TRBV4-1	few	16	TRBJ2-7	TGCGCCAGCAGCCAAGATCCGGGGTCAGCATTCTACGAGCAGTACTTC	CASSQDPGSAFYEQYF
NA	TRBV6-6	few	15	TRBJ1-3	TGTGCCAGCAGTTACTCTACCCAGGGCGCAAACACCATATATTTT	CASSYSTQGANTIYF
TRBD2	TRBV3-1	many	15	TRBJ2-1	TGTGCCAGCAGCCAAGAGACTAGCGGGTACAATGAGCAGTTCTTC	CASSQETSGYNEQFF
TRBD2	TRBV11-3	NA	16	TRBJ2-2	TGTGCCAGCAGCTCATCAGGCGGGAGTACCACCGGGGAGCTGTTTTTT	CASSSSGGSTTGELFF
NA	TRBV7-2	NA	15	TRBJ1-5	TGTGCCAGCAGCAAAAATTGGGGGGGCAATCAGCCCCAGCATTTT	CASSKNWGGNQPQHF
NA	TRBV2	many	16	TRBJ1-6	TGTGCCAGCAGTGAAAGAGGTCGTGAGAGGAATTCACCCCTCCACTTT	CASSERGRERNSPLHF
NA	TRBV30	many	13	TRBJ1-4	TGTGCCTGGAGTAATCAGCTGAGTGGAAAACTGTTTTTT	CAWSNQLSGKLFF
TRBD2	TRBV28	many	14	TRBJ2-1	TGTGCCAGCAGTCGGGAGGGCGTTAGTAATGAGCAGTTCTTC	CASSREGVSNEQFF
NA	TRBV20-1	NA	14	TRBJ2-2	TGCAGTGCTGAACAGGGCTCGAACACCGGGGAGCTGTTTTTT	CSAEQGSNTGELFF
TRBD2	TRBV2	many	16	TRBJ2-3	TGTGCCAGCAGTGAATGGGCTAGCGGGAAAACAGATACGCAGTATTTT	CASSEWASGKTDTQYF
NA	TRBV20-1	few	11	TRBJ2-7	TGCAGTGCTGCGAATACCTACGAGCAGTACTTC	CSAANTYEQYF
TRBD1	TRBV7-9	many	14	TRBJ1-4	TGTGCCAGCAGCCGGGACAGCTATAATGAAAAACTGTTTTTT	CASSRDSYNEKLFF
NA	TRBV6-1	few	15	TRBJ2-7	TGTGCCAGCAGTGAATCTTTAGGAATCGCCTACGAGCAGTACTTC	CASSESLGIAYEQYF
NA	TRBV5-8	NA	13	TRBJ2-7	TGTGCCAACAGCCGGGACGGGAGTTACGAGCAGTACTTC	CANSRDGSYEQYF
NA	TRBV12-3/TRBV12-4	many	15	TRBJ1-2	TGTGCCAGCAGCCAGGACAGAAGGGCCAACTATGGCTACACCTTC	CASSQDRRANYGYTF
NA	TRBV6-1	many	15	TRBJ1-5	TGTGCCAGCAGAGGACCGGGGTTTAGCAATCAGCCCCAGCATTTT	CASRGPGFSNQPQHF
TRBD1	TRBV20-1	many	14	TRBJ2-7	TGCAGTGCTAGAGCAGGGACAGGGGGCCGCGAGCAGTACTTC	CSARAGTGGREQYF